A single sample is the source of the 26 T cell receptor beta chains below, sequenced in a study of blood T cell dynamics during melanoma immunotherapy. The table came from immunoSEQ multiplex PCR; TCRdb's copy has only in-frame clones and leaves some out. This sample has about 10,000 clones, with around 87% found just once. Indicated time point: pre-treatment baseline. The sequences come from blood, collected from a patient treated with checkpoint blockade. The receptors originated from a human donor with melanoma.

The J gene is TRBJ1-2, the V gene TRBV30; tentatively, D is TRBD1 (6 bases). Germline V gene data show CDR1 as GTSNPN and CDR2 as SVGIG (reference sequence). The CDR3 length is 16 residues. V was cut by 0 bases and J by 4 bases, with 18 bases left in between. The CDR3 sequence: CAWSVIRGATIYGYTF. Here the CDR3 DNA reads TGTGCCTGGAGTGTGATTCGGGGGGCGACCATCTATGGCTACACCTTC.

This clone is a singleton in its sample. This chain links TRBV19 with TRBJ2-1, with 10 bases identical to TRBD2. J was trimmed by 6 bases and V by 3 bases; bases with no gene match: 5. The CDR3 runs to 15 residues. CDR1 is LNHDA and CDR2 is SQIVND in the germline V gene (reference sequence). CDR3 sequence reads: CASSIGLAESNEQFF. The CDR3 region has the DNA TGTGCCAGTAGTATCGGACTAGCGGAAAGCAATGAGCAGTTCTTC.

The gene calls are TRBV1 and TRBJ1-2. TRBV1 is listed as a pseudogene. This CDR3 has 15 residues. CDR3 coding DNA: TGCACCAGCAGCCAAGACAAAAGGACTAACTATGGCTACACCTTC. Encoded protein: CTSSQDKRTNYGYTF.

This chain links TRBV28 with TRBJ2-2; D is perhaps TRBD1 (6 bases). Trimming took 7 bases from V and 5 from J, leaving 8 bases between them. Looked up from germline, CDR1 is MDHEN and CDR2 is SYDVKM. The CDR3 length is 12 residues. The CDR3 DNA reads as TGTGCCAGCACAGGGGCGACCGGGGAGCTGTTTTTT. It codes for CASTGATGELFF. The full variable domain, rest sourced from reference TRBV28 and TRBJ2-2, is DVKVTQSSRYLVKRTGEKVFLECVQDMDHENMFWYRQDPGLGLRLIYFSYDVKMKEKGDIPEGYSVSREKKERFSLILESASTNQTSMYLCASTGATGELFFGEGSRLTVL.

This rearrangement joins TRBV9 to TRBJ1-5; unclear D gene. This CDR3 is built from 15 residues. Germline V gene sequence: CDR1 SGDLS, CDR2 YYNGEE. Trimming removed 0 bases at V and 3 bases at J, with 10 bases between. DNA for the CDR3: TGTGCCAGCAGCGTAGAACCGGGAGCCAATCAGCCCCAGCATTTT. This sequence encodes CASSVEPGANQPQHF.

The CDR3 here is CASSQRGAGDTNTEAFF. The CDR3 coding sequence is TGCGCCAGCAGCCAACGAGGGGCCGGGGACACGAACACTGAAGCTTTCTTT. This chain connects TRBV4-1 to TRBJ1-1, with a weak D call TRBD1 (6 bases). The CDR3 runs to 17 residues. With 2 bases removed from V and 1 base from J, the gap between germline ends came to 17 bases. CDR1 is MGHRA and CDR2 is YSYEKL in the germline V gene.

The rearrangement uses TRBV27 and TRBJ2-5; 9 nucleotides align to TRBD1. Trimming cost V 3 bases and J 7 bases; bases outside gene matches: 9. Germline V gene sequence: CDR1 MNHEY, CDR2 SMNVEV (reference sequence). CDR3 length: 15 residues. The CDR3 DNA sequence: TGTGCCAGCAGTTTTTCACAGGGGGCGCTCGGGACCCAGTACTTC. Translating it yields CASSFSQGALGTQYF.

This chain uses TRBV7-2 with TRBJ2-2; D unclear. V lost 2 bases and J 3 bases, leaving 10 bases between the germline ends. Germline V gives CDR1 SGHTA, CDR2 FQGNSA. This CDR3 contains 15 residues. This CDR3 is CASSLRQAYTGELFF. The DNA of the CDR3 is TGTGCCAGCAGCTTACGCCAAGCCTACACCGGGGAGCTGTTTTTT.

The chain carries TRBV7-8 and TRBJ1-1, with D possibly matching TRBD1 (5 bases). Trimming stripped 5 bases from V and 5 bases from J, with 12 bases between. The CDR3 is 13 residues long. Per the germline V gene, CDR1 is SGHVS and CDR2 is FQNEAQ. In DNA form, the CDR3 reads TGTGCCAGCAGCCCGAGGGGCAGGACTGAAGCTTTCTTT. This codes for CASSPRGRTEAFF.

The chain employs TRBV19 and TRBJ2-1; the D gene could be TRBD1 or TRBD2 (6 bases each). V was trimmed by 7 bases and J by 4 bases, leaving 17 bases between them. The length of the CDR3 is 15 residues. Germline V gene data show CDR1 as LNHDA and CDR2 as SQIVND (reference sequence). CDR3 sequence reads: CASIDGGTSYNEQFF. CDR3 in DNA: TGTGCCAGTATTGACGGCGGGACATCATACAATGAGCAGTTCTTC.

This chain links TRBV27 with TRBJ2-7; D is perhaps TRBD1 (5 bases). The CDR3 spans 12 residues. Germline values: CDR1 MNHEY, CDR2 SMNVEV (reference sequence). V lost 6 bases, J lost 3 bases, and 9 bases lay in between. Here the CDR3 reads CASRGRGYEQYF. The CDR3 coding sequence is TGTGCCAGCAGGGGAAGGGGCTACGAGCAGTACTTC.

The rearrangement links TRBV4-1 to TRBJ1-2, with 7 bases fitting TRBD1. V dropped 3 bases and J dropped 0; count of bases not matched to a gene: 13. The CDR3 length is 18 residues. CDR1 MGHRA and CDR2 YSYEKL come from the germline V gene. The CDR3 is CASSQAVTWDSPNYGYTF. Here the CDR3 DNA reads TGCGCCAGCAGCCAGGCGGTCACCTGGGACAGTCCTAACTATGGCTACACCTTC.

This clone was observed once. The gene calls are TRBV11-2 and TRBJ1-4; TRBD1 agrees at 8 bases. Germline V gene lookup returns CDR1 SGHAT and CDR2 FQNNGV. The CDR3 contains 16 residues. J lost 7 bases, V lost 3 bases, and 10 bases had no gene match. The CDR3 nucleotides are TGTGCCAGCAGCTTTCTATCAGGGGGCTGGTTTGAAAAACTGTTTTTT. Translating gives CASSFLSGGWFEKLFF. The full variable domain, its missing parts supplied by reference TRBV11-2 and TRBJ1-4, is EAGVAQSPRYKIIEKRQSVAFWCNPISGHATLYWYQQILGQGPKLLIQFQNNGVVDDSQLPKDRFSAERLKGVDSTLKIQPAKLEDSAVYLCASSFLSGGWFEKLFFGSGTQLSVL.

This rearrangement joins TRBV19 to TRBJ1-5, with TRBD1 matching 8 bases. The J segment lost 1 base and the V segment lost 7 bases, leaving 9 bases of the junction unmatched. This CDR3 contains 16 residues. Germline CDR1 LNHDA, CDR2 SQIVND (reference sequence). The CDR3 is CASTTMTGVSNQPQHF. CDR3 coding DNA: TGTGCCAGTACCACCATGACAGGGGTGAGCAATCAGCCCCAGCATTTT.

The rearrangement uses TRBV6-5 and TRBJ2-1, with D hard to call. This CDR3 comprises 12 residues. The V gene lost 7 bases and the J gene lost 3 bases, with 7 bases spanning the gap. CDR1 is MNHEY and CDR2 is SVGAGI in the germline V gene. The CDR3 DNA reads TGTGCCAGCATGCAGGACTACAATGAGCAGTTCTTC. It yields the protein CASMQDYNEQFF.

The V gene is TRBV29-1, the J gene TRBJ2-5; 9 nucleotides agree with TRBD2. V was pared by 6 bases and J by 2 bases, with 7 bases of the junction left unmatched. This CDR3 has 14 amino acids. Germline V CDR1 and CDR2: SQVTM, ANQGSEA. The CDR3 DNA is TGCAGCGTGAGACTAGCGGATATACAAGAGACCCAGTACTTC. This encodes CSVRLADIQETQYF.

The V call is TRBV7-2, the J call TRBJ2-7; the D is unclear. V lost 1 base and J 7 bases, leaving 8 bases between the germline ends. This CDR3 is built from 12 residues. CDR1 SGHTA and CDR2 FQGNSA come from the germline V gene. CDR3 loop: CASSLDLGEQYF. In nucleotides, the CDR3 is TGTGCCAGCAGCTTAGATCTGGGGGAGCAGTACTTC.

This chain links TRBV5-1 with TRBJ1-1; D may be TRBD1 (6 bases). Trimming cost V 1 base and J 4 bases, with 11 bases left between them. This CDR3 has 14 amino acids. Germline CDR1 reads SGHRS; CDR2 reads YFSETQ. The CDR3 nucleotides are TGCGCCAGCAGCTTGCAGGGGCTGGCCACTGAAGCTTTCTTT. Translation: CASSLQGLATEAFF.

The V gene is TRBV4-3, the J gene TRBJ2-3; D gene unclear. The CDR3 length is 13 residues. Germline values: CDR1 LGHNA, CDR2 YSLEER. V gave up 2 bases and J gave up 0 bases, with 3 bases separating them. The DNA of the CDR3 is TGCGCCAGCAGCCAAAGAAGCACAGATACGCAGTATTTT. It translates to CASSQRSTDTQYF.

The CDR3 region has the DNA TGTGCCAGCAGCGTAGTCAGTAACTATGGCTACACCTTC. Translated, it gives CASSVVSNYGYTF. V usage is TRBV9 and J usage is TRBJ1-2; no clear D. Germline-derived CDR1 and CDR2 are SGDLS and YYNGEE. The length of the CDR3 is 13 residues. The V end was cut by 0 bases, the J end by 1 base, with 4 bases between.

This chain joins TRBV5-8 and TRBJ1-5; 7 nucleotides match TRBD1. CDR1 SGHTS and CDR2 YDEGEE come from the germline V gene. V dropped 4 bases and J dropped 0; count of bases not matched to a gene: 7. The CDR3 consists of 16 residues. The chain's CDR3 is CASSREGTVSNQPQHF. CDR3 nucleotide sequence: TGTGCCAGCAGCAGAGAAGGGACAGTTAGCAATCAGCCCCAGCATTTT.

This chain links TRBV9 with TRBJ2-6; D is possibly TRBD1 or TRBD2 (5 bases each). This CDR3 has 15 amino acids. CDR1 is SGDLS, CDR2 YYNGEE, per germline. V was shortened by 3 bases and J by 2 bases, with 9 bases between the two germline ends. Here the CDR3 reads CASSGMGPGANVLTF. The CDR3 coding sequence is TGTGCCAGCAGCGGAATGGGACCTGGGGCCAACGTCCTGACTTTC.

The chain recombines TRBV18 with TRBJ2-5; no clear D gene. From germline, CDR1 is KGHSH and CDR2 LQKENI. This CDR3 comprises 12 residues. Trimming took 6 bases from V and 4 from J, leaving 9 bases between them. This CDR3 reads CASSTERETQYF. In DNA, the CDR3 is TGTGCCAGCTCTACTGAAAGAGAGACCCAGTACTTC.

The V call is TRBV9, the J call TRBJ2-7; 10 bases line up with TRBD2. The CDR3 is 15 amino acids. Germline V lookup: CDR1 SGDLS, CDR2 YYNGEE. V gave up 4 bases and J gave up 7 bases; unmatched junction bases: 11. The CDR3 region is CASSPWTSGAGEQYF. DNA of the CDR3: TGTGCCAGCAGCCCCTGGACTAGCGGAGCGGGAGAGCAGTACTTC.

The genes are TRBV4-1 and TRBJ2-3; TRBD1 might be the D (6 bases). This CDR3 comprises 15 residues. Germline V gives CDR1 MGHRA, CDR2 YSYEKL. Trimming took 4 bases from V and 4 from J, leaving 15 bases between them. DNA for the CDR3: TGCGCCAGCAGCCCCGTTTCACAGGGTTCAGATACGCAGTATTTT. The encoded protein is CASSPVSQGSDTQYF.

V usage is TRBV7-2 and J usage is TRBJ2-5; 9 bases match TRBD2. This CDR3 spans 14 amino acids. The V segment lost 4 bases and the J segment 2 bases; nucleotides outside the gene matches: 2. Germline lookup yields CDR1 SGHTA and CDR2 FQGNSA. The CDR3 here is CASSWRGGQETQYF. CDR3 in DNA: TGTGCCAGCAGCTGGCGGGGGGGTCAAGAGACCCAGTACTTC.